This section outlines one T cell receptor (beta chain) sequence together with its context. The data were produced by immunoSEQ multiplex PCR, yet TCRdb's version contains in-frame clones alone and is incomplete. The data hold under 80,000 clones, with roughly 72% observed a single time. V lost 2 bases to trimming and J lost 2 bases, with 6 bases between them. Germline CDR1 and CDR2: SGDLS and YYNGEE. CDR3 length: 13 amino acids. This entry belongs to a study of blood T cell repertoires in COVID-19. Sequences were obtained from peripheral blood. The origin of this receptor is a man aged 55 to 70 with COVID-19, enrolled during active disease. The chain is built from TRBV9 and TRBJ2-3; unclear D gene. The CDR3 sequence is CASSVGDTDTQYF. CDR3 bases: TGTGCCAGCAGCGTCGGAGACACAGATACGCAGTATTTT.